The sequence of this T cell receptor (beta chain) was determined in a study of blood T cells in healthy people across ages. Study-wide results and limits: When set beside aged donors, long-lived donors presented more naive CD4+ cells and higher diversity.

Every sample had a minimum of 6.5 million PBMCs isolated. A minimum of 6 micrograms of total RNA was extracted per sample. With a J-beta primer mix and a sample-barcoded 5' primer, a second PCR ran roughly 6 to 11 cycles. Each CDR3 protein gets one entry after TCRdb re-called the 5' RACE reads with MiXCR. Of about 680,000 distinct CDR3 sequences listed, around half are singletons. This clonotype turned up a few times. Its antigen is not identified. Germline loops: CDR1 DFQATT, CDR2 SNEGSKA (reference sequence). The CDR3 is 14 amino acids. Trimming shortened V by 5 bases and J by 4 bases, and 17 bases separated the two germline ends.

The receptor's source is a woman aged 60 to 75 in good health. Sequenced sample: blood. This chain uses TRBV20-1 with TRBJ2-5, with a tentative D call TRBD2 (7 bases). CDR3 DNA sequence: TGCAGTGCTCGGACACAGGGAGGGGCAGAGACCCAGTACTTC. Amino acid sequence: CSARTQGGAETQYF.